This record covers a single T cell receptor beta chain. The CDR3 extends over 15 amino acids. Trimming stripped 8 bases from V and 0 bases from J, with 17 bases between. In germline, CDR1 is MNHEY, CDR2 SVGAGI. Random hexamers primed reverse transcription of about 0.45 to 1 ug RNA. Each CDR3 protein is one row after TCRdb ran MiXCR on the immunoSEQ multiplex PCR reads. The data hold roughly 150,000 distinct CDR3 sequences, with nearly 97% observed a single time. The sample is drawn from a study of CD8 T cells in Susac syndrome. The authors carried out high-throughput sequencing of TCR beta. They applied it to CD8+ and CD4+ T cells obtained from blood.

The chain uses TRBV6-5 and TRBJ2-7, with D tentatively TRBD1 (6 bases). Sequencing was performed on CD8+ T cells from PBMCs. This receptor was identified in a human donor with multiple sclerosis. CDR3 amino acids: CASGYDRPDSYEQYF. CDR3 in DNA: TGTGCCAGCGGGTATGACAGGCCAGACTCCTACGAGCAGTACTTC.